What follows are 7 T cell receptor beta chains derived from one specimen sequenced in a study of blood T cells in healthy people across ages. Using a J-beta primer mix together with a sample-barcoded 5' primer, a second PCR was run for roughly 6 to 12 cycles. TCRdb reprocessed the 5' RACE reads with MiXCR, giving one entry per CDR3 protein. The data show over 1,300,000 distinct CDR3 sequences, 59% seen once. Sequenced input: blood. The receptors here all came from a man aged 18-30 years in good health.

This clonotype was picked up one time. The chain couples TRBV7-2 to TRBJ2-7; the D gene is possibly TRBD2 (5 bases). CDR3 length: 14 residues. The germline V and J ends were trimmed by 1 base and 2 bases, with 9 bases remaining between them. The germline gives CDR1 SGHTA, CDR2 FQGNSA. The CDR3 protein is CASSLDGVTYEQYF. As DNA, the CDR3 is TGTGCCAGCAGCTTAGACGGGGTCACCTACGAGCAGTACTTC.

The genes are TRBV27 and TRBJ1-1; D possibly corresponds to TRBD1 (5 bases). The CDR3 is 18 residues long. Trimming left V 0 bases short and J 1 base short, with 18 bases between. Per germline, CDR1 MNHEY and CDR2 SMNVEV (reference sequence). This CDR3 reads CASSLSIILRGKNTEAFF. The CDR3 coding sequence is TGTGCCAGCAGTTTATCGATCATATTACGGGGGAAGAACACTGAAGCTTTCTTT.

This chain connects TRBV7-6 to TRBJ2-3, with 16 bases matching TRBD2. The germline V gene encodes CDR1 SGHVS and CDR2 FNYEAQ. CDR3 length: 16 amino acids. The V gene end was trimmed by 4 bases and the J gene end by 8 bases; junction bases not matched to a gene: 6. CDR3 DNA: TGTGCCAGCAGCTCCGGGACTAGCGGGGGGGCCGGTACGCAGTATTTT. This codes for CASSSGTSGGAGTQYF.

The chain recombines TRBV27 with TRBJ2-2; D unresolved. V dropped 3 bases and J dropped 6 bases, with 11 bases sitting between them. Germline V gene lookup returns CDR1 MNHEY and CDR2 SMNVEV (reference sequence). The CDR3 runs to 14 residues. This CDR3 reads CASSFMLIAGELFF. DNA of the CDR3: TGTGCCAGCAGTTTTATGCTTATCGCCGGGGAGCTGTTTTTT.

The genes are TRBV25-1 and TRBJ1-2; TRBD1 matches at 8 bases. This CDR3 is 11 amino acids long. The junction had 0 bases not matched to a gene; V was cut back by 6 bases and J by 6 bases. Germline V gives CDR1 MGHDK, CDR2 SYGVNS. The DNA of the CDR3 is TGTGCCAGCAGGACAGGGGATGGCTACACCTTC. It is translated as CASRTGDGYTF.

In its sample, this clonotype was seen once. The CDR3 nucleotides read TGCAGTGCTAGAGATGGGGGTAGCGATGGAGTCTACAATGAGCAGTACTTC. Translating it yields CSARDGGSDGVYNEQYF. The chain recombines TRBV20-1 with TRBJ2-1; D possibly matches TRBD1 or TRBD2 (5 bases each). The better agreement between TRBJ2-7 and the DNA end casts doubt on the J call. CDR3 length: 17 residues. The germline V gene encodes CDR1 DFQATT and CDR2 SNEGSKA (reference sequence).

This sequence joins TRBV4-2 and TRBJ2-3; TRBD2 agrees at 7 bases. The V and J ends lost 3 bases and 2 bases, in that order; junction bases with no gene match: 2. Germline CDR1 LGHNA, CDR2 YNFKEQ. This CDR3 comprises 14 residues. CDR3 amino acids: CASSHRGDTDTQYF. CDR3 sequence (DNA): TGTGCCAGCAGCCACCGGGGGGACACAGATACGCAGTATTTT.